The 13 T cell receptor beta chains below come from one sample, sequenced in a study of early T cells in non-severe SARS-CoV-2 infection. Using its own MiXCR run on the 5' RACE reads, TCRdb lists one record per CDR3 protein. The repertoire includes over 50,000 distinct CDR3 sequences, around 12% of them detected once, and roughly 3.1% sits in the top ten. Sequencing used whole blood. The receptors here all came from an adult who was a healthcare worker with PCR-confirmed SARS-CoV-2 infection or an uninfected control (not recorded which).

V is TRBV10-2 and J is TRBJ2-7; no reliable D call. Germline V gene data show CDR1 as WSHSY and CDR2 as SAAADI. V shed 6 bases and J shed 7 bases, with 16 bases lying between them. This CDR3 has 13 amino acids. CDR3 sequence (DNA): TGCGCCAGCAGGCGCCCTCTCTTGGGGGAGCAGTACTTC. Translation: CASRRPLLGEQYF.

This clonotype was counted many times. V and J are TRBV5-4 and TRBJ2-1; D perhaps matches TRBD2 (5 bases). The length of the CDR3 is 15 residues. The V end lost 3 bases, the J end lost 0 bases, and 10 bases lay between the germline ends. Germline CDR1 reads SGHNT; CDR2 reads YYREEE (reference sequence). CDR3 coding DNA: TGTGCCAGCAGCTGGCGGAGCGGCTCCTACAATGAGCAGTTCTTC. Translation gives CASSWRSGSYNEQFF.

The V call is TRBV10-3, the J call TRBJ1-1; no definite D call. The germline CDR1 and CDR2 sequences are ENHRY and SYGVKD. With 6 bases removed from V and 1 base from J, the gap between germline ends came to 21 bases. The CDR3 runs to 17 residues. CDR3 amino acids: CAISVGPGVGPNTEAFF. The CDR3 DNA follows: TGTGCCATCAGCGTAGGGCCCGGTGTAGGACCGAACACTGAAGCTTTCTTT.

The rearrangement joins TRBV5-1 to TRBJ2-7; no definite D call. The CDR3 runs 14 residues. CDR1 and CDR2 from the germline V gene are SGHRS and YFSETQ. V lost 4 bases and J 2 bases, leaving 13 bases between the germline ends. CDR3 DNA sequence: TGCGCCAGCAGCATGAAGCTGGGTGCCTACGAGCAGTACTTC. Translation gives CASSMKLGAYEQYF.

In its sample, this clonotype was seen many times. V gene TRBV11-3 combines with J gene TRBJ2-2; a possible D gene is TRBD1 (7 bases). The V gene's germline CDR1 is SGHNT and CDR2 YENEEA. The CDR3 is 16 residues long. Deletions cut 3 bases from V and 4 bases from J, with 15 bases between. Here the CDR3 DNA reads TGTGCCAGCAGCTTCGGAGGGGGCGCGGGCACCGGGGAGCTGTTTTTT. Amino acids: CASSFGGGAGTGELFF.

This chain connects TRBV5-4 to TRBJ2-1; 8 positions match TRBD1. The CDR3 length is 17 residues. V lost 3 bases, J lost 3 bases, and 11 bases stayed unmatched. Germline V gene lookup returns CDR1 SGHNT and CDR2 YYREEE (reference sequence). The CDR3 DNA follows: TGTGCCAGCAGCTCCGGGACAGGTGGGAGTTTCTACAATGAGCAGTTCTTC. It yields the protein CASSSGTGGSFYNEQFF.

This clonotype was picked up a small number of times. This sequence joins TRBV4-2 and TRBJ2-5; D tentatively fits TRBD1 or TRBD2 (6 bases each). Germline CDR1 is LGHNA and CDR2 is YNFKEQ. With 1 base removed from V and 5 bases from J, the gap between germline ends came to 11 bases. This CDR3 has 14 amino acids. The CDR3, as DNA: TGTGCCAGCAGCCAAGTCCAGGGGAGGGAGACCCAGTACTTC. It translates to CASSQVQGRETQYF.

Only a few counts were recorded for this clonotype. V gene TRBV20-1 combines with J gene TRBJ2-1; D is uncertain. Trimming took 3 bases from V and 3 from J, leaving 15 bases between them. This CDR3 is 15 amino acids long. Germline V gene sequence: CDR1 DFQATT, CDR2 SNEGSKA (reference sequence). The CDR3 protein is CSASRPSQIYNEQFF. As DNA, the CDR3 is TGCAGTGCTAGCAGGCCCTCACAAATCTACAATGAGCAGTTCTTC.

This clonotype was counted between two and nine times. The chain is built from TRBV24-1 and TRBJ2-1; D remains ambiguous. Trimming took 3 bases from V and 6 from J, leaving 11 bases between them. CDR1 is KGHDR and CDR2 is SFDVKD in the germline V gene. This CDR3 spans 14 amino acids. CDR3 protein: CATSDLPRGNEQFF. The DNA of the CDR3 is TGTGCCACCAGTGATCTCCCTCGAGGCAATGAGCAGTTCTTC.

This clonotype has ten or more counts. The V call is TRBV10-3, the J call TRBJ1-6, with TRBD1 matching 8 bases. Unmatched junction bases numbered 3, after V lost 5 bases and J lost 6 bases. Germline V lookup: CDR1 ENHRY, CDR2 SYGVKD. CDR3 length equals 14 residues. The CDR3 here is CAISLDRVNSPLHF. The CDR3 region has the DNA TGTGCCATCAGTTTGGACAGGGTTAATTCACCCCTCCACTTT.

The genes are TRBV28 and TRBJ2-7, with D perhaps being TRBD1 or TRBD2 (5 bases each). Germline V lookup: CDR1 MDHEN, CDR2 SYDVKM. The CDR3 has 13 amino acids. V was cut by 8 bases and J by 0 bases, with 11 bases left in between. The chain's CDR3 is CASRDPNSYEQYF. In nucleotides, the CDR3 is TGTGCCAGCCGGGACCCCAACTCCTACGAGCAGTACTTC.

The chain employs TRBV29-1 and TRBJ2-6; D remains unclear. V lost 4 bases and J 4 bases, leaving 8 bases between the germline ends. CDR1 SQVTM and CDR2 ANQGSEA come from the germline V gene. This CDR3 contains 13 residues. The CDR3 sequence is CSVGTRGANVLTF. CDR3 nucleotide sequence: TGCAGCGTTGGGACGAGGGGGGCCAACGTCCTGACTTTC.

This clonotype occurred many times. The chain employs TRBV7-9 and TRBJ2-2, with no clear D. Germline V CDR1 and CDR2: SEHNR, FQNEAQ (reference sequence). V gave up 6 bases and J gave up 1 base, with 12 bases separating them. This CDR3 has 15 residues. The CDR3 DNA follows: TGTGCCAGCAGTTGGACGTCCTGGAACACCGGGGAGCTGTTTTTT. This encodes CASSWTSWNTGELFF.